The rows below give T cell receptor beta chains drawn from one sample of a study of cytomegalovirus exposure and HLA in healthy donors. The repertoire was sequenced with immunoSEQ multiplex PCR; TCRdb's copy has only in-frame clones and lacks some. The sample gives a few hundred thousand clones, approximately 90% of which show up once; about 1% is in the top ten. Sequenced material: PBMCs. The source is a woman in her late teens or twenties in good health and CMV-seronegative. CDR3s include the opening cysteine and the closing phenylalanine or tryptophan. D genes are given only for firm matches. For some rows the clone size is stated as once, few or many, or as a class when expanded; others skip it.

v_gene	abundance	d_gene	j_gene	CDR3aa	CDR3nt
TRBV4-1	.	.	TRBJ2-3	CASSQEKGRSTDTQYF	TGCGCCAGCAGCCAAGAAAAGGGGCGAAGCACAGATACGCAGTATTTT
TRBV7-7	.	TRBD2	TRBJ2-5	CASSLGLAGGQETQYF	TGTGCCAGCAGCTTAGGACTAGCGGGAGGACAAGAGACCCAGTACTTC
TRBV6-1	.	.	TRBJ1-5	CASSWANQPQHF	TGTGCCAGCAGTTGGGCCAATCAGCCCCAGCATTTT
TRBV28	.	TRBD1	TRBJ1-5	CASSSRQGGRPQHF	TGTGCCAGCAGCTCTAGACAGGGAGGTCGACCCCAGCATTTT
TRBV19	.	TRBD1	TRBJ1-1	CASSMGQLNTEAFF	TGTGCCAGTAGTATGGGACAGCTTAACACTGAAGCTTTCTTT
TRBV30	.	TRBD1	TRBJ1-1	CAWSNRGTEAFF	TGTGCCTGGAGTAACAGGGGCACTGAAGCTTTCTTT
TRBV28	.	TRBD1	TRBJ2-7	CAIRRTGAEEQYF	TGTGCCATCCGGAGGACAGGGGCGGAAGAGCAGTACTTC
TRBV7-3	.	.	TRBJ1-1	CASSRTGGTEAFF	TGTGCCAGCAGCCGCACAGGTGGGACTGAAGCTTTCTTT
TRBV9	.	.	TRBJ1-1	CASSVATGEAFF	TGTGCCAGCAGCGTAGCTACGGGTGAAGCTTTCTTT
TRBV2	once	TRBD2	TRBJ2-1	CASSRLAGNNEQFF	TGTGCCAGCAGTCGACTAGCGGGAAATAATGAGCAGTTCTTC
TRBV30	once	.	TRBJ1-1	CAWSVHPGAPTANTEAFF	TGTGCCTGGAGTGTACACCCGGGAGCCCCGACGGCGAACACTGAAGCTTTCTTT
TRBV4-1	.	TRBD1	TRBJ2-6	CASGKGANSGANVLTF	TGCGCCAGCGGGAAGGGGGCGAATTCTGGGGCCAACGTCCTGACTTTC
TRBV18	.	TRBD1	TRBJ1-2	CASSPRVLGQGNYGYTF	TGTGCCAGCTCACCAAGGGTCCTTGGACAGGGGAACTATGGCTACACCTTC
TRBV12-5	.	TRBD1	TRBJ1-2	CASGLAPGQTYGYTF	TGTGCTAGTGGTTTGGCACCGGGACAGACCTATGGCTACACCTTC
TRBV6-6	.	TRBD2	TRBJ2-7	CASRGLAGTYEQYF	TGTGCCAGCAGGGGACTAGCGGGAACCTACGAGCAGTACTTC
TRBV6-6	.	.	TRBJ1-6	CASSRPGTGKSPLHF	TGTGCCAGCAGTCGTCCCGGGACTGGGAAATCACCCCTCCACTTT
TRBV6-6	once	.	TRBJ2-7	CASSYSPSSYEQYF	TGTGCCAGCAGTTACAGTCCTAGCTCCTACGAGCAGTACTTC
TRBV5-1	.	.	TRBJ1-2	CASSKGPPGIGYGYTF	TGCGCCAGCTCTAAGGGGCCCCCAGGGATAGGCTATGGCTACACCTTC